One and the same sample provided the 8 T cell receptor beta chains below, sequenced in a study of cytomegalovirus exposure and HLA in healthy donors (dated by TCRdb to the late 2010s). Libraries were made using the immunoSEQ multiplex PCR assay. The multiplex PCR relied on a mix of 60 forward primers for TCR Vbeta segments and 13 reverse primers for TCR Jbeta segments. This immuneACCESS table, as held by TCRdb, lists in-frame sequences with V and J called but not all clones. Of the missing ones, under half trace to an unresolved V gene in checked studies; the others have no known cause. The sample table holds 100,000 to 150,000 clones, of which approximately 75% were seen once. Of the sample, under 5% falls within the top ten clones. Sample: PBMCs. These receptors were collected from a man aged 25 to 45 in good health and CMV-seronegative.

The rearrangement links TRBV10-3 to TRBJ2-7; 8 bases align to TRBD1. This CDR3 spans 14 amino acids. Germline V CDR1 and CDR2: ENHRY, SYGVKD. J gave up 3 bases and V 6 bases, and 7 bases lay outside the gene matches. The CDR3 spells CAIRSGGAYYEQYF. The CDR3, as DNA: TGTGCCATCAGATCAGGGGGCGCTTACTACGAGCAGTACTTC.

The V and J genes are TRBV19 and TRBJ1-3, with a tentative D call TRBD1 (6 bases). The CDR3 contains 15 residues. V was shortened by 3 bases and J by 0 bases, with 9 bases between the two germline ends. Germline-derived CDR1 and CDR2 are LNHDA and SQIVND (reference sequence). CDR3 sequence: CASSIDRSSGNTIYF. In nucleotides, the CDR3 is TGTGCCAGTAGTATTGACAGGAGCTCTGGAAACACCATATATTTT.

V gene TRBV19 combines with J gene TRBJ2-2; D is unresolved. V was clipped by 3 bases and J by 6 bases, with 8 bases between them. The CDR3 has 13 amino acids. Germline-derived CDR1 and CDR2 are LNHDA and SQIVND (reference sequence). CDR3 DNA: TGTGCCAGTAGTATCGTCGTAGCCGGGGAGCTGTTTTTT. It yields the protein CASSIVVAGELFF.

This clone was observed a few times. The chain couples TRBV6-1 to TRBJ2-7, with a tentative D call TRBD2 (6 bases). The germline V and J ends were trimmed by 2 bases and 4 bases, with 15 bases remaining between them. Germline CDR1 is MNHNS and CDR2 is SASEGT. This CDR3 contains 15 residues. The CDR3 is CASSEHLRGDYEQYF. In nucleotides, the CDR3 is TGTGCCAGCAGTGAACACCTCCGCGGGGATTACGAGCAGTACTTC.

The gene calls are TRBV2 and TRBJ2-3, with 9 bases matching TRBD2. Per germline, CDR1 SNHLY and CDR2 FYNNEI. Trimming removed 4 bases from V and 3 bases from J; junction bases left unmatched: 5. The CDR3 loop spans 15 amino acids. CDR3 coding DNA: TGTGCCAGCAGTGTTGGCGGGGGGGTGACAGATACGCAGTATTTT. Protein: CASSVGGGVTDTQYF.

V gene TRBV28 combines with J gene TRBJ2-7; D may be TRBD1 (7 bases). CDR3 length equals 14 residues. CDR1 MDHEN and CDR2 SYDVKM come from the germline V gene. V lost 8 bases and J lost 3, with 17 bases in between. Here the CDR3 DNA reads TGTGCCAGCGCTCCAGGGGGGCCGGTCTACGAGCAGTACTTC. Protein product: CASAPGGPVYEQYF.

This clone occurred a few times. This chain joins TRBV2 and TRBJ1-1, with 9 positions matching TRBD1. The V segment lost 6 bases and the J segment 6 bases; nucleotides outside the gene matches: 14. Germline loops: CDR1 SNHLY, CDR2 FYNNEI. This CDR3 region has 16 residues. The CDR3 is CASRRFTGTGSAEAFF. DNA for the CDR3: TGTGCCAGCAGGAGATTTACCGGGACAGGGTCGGCTGAAGCTTTCTTT.

The chain uses TRBV4-1 and TRBJ2-5; TRBD2 agrees at 12 bases. The CDR3 contains 13 residues. The V and J ends lost 4 bases and 13 bases, in that order; junction bases with no gene match: 7. Germline CDR1 MGHRA, CDR2 YSYEKL. DNA for the CDR3: TGCGCCAGCAGCCCCGTGGGACTAGCGGGTGTGTACTTC. This codes for CASSPVGLAGVYF.